Sequencing of this T cell receptor (beta chain) was carried out in a study of read filtering for tumor transcriptome and immune sequencing. Findings and caveats of the study: Sorted CD138-negative bone marrow cells were not purified T cells.

Molecular barcoded adaptors covering alpha/delta and beta/gamma chains were used on roughly 400 ng RNA. TCRdb reprocessed the reads via MiXCR and lists one record per CDR3 protein. The top ten hold roughly 10% of the sample, which has 93,000 or so distinct CDR3 sequences, about a fifth seen once. Worth noting for this clonotype: Its antigen is unknown. This may be a read error, as it is one base from a much larger clone.

Sampling of bone marrow took place during active disease in every patient. The TCR sequence derives from a donor aged 40 or over with multiple myeloma. Sequenced material: a population of CD138-negative cells sorted from bone marrow.

The CDR3 is CASSLGTEGTQYF. For the CDR3, the DNA is TGCGCCAGCAGCTTGGGTACAGAAGGGACCCAGTACTTC. The gene calls are TRBV5-1 and TRBJ2-5; D remains ambiguous. In germline, CDR1 is SGHRS, CDR2 YFSETQ. This CDR3 region has 13 residues. V was trimmed by 0 bases and J by 7 bases, leaving 10 bases between them.